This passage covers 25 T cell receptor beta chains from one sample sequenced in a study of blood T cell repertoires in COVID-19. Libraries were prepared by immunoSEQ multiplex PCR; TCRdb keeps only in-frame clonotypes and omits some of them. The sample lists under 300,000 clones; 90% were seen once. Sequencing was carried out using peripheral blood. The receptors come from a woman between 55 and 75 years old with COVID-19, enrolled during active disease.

The CDR3 nucleotides are TGTGCCTGGACCAAAAATTCACCCCTCCACTTT. This translates into CAWTKNSPLHF. The rearrangement joins TRBV30 to TRBJ1-6; no clear D gene. The length of the CDR3 is 11 residues. V shed 4 bases and J shed 7 bases, with 5 bases lying between them. In germline, CDR1 is GTSNPN, CDR2 SVGIG (reference sequence). The full variable domain, its missing parts supplied by reference TRBV30 and TRBJ1-6, is SQTIHQWPATLVQPVGSPLSLECTVEGTSNPNLYWYRQAAGRGLQLLFYSVGIGQISSEVPQNLSASRPQDRQFILSSKKLLLSDSGFYLCAWTKNSPLHFGNGTRLTVT.

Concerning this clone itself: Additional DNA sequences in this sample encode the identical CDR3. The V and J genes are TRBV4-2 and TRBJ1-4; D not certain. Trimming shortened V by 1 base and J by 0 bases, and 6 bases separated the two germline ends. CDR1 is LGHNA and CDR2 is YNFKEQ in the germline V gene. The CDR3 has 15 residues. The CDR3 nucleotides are TGTGCCAGCAGCCAAGGAGGTTCAACTAATGAAAAACTGTTTTTT. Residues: CASSQGGSTNEKLFF.

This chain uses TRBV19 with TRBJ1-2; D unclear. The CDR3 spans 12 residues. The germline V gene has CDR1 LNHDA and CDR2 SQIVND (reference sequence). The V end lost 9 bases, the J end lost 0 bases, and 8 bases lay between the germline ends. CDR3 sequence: CASSLTNYGYTF. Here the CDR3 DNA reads TGTGCCAGCAGTCTTACTAACTATGGCTACACCTTC.

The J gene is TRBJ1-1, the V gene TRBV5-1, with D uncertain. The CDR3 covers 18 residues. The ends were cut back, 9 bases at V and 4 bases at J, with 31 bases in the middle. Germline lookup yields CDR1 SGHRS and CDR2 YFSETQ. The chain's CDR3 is CATPSHPGERTVGTEAFF. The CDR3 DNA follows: TGCGCCACCCCCTCTCACCCGGGAGAACGAACGGTTGGCACTGAAGCTTTCTTT.

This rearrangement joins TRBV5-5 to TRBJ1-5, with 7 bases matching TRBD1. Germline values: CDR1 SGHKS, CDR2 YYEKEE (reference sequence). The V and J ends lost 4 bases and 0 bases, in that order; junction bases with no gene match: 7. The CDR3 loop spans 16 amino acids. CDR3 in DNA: TGTGCCAGCAGCCCCCCCGGGACAGTTAGCAATCAGCCCCAGCATTTT. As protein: CASSPPGTVSNQPQHF.

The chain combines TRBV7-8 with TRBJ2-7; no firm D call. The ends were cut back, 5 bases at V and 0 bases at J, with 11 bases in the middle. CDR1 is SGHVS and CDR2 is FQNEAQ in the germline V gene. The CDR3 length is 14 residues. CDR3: CASSPSGVSYEQYF. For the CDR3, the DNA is TGTGCCAGCAGCCCCTCAGGCGTCTCCTACGAGCAGTACTTC.

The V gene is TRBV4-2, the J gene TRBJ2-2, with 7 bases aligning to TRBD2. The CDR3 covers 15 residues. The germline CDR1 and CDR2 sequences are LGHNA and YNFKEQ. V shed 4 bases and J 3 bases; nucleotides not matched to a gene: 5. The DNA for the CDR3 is TGTGCCAGCAGCCCCCCGGGGAGGGACACCGGGGAGCTGTTTTTT. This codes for CASSPPGRDTGELFF.

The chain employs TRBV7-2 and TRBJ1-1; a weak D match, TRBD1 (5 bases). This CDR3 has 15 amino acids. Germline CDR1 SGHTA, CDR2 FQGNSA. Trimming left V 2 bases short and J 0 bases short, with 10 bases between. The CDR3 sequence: CASSLMAGLNTEAFF. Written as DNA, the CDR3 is TGTGCCAGCAGCTTAATGGCAGGGTTGAACACTGAAGCTTTCTTT.

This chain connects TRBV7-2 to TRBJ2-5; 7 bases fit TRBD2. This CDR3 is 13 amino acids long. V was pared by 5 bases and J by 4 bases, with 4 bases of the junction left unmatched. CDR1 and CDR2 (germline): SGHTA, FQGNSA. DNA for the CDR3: TGTGCCAGCAGCCGTAGCGGGCTAGAGACCCAGTACTTC. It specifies CASSRSGLETQYF.

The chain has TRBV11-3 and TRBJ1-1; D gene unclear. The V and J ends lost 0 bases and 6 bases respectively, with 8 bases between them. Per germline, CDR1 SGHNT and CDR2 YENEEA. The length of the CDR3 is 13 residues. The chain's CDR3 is CASSLDVQSEAFF. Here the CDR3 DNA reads TGTGCCAGCAGCTTAGATGTCCAGTCTGAAGCTTTCTTT. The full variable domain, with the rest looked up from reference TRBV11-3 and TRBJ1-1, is EAGVVQSPRYKIIEKKQPVAFWCNPISGHNTLYWYLQNLGQGPELLIRYENEEAVDDSQLPKDRFSAERLKGVDSTLKIQPAELGDSAVYLCASSLDVQSEAFFGQGTRLTVV.

The CDR3 spells CASSFRDSQSSYEQYF. The CDR3 nucleotides are TGTGCCAGCAGTTTCCGGGACTCCCAAAGCTCCTACGAGCAGTACTTC. The chain uses TRBV6-2 or TRBV6-3 and TRBJ2-7; perhaps TRBD2 as D (6 bases). This CDR3 is 16 amino acids long. Trimming took off 4 bases at V and 0 bases at J, with 16 bases between the two ends. In germline, CDR1 is MNHEY, CDR2 SVGEGT.

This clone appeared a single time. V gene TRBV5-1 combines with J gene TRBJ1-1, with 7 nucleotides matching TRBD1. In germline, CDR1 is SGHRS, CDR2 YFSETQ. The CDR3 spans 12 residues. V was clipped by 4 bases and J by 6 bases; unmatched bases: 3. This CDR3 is CASSTQGPEAFF. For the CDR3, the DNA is TGCGCCAGCAGCACACAGGGGCCTGAAGCTTTCTTT.

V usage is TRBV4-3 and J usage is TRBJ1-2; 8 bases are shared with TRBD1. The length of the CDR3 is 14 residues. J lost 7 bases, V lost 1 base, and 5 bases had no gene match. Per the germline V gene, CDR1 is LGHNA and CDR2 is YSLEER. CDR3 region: CASSQGQGAFGYTF. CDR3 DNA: TGCGCCAGCAGCCAAGGGCAGGGGGCATTTGGCTACACCTTC.

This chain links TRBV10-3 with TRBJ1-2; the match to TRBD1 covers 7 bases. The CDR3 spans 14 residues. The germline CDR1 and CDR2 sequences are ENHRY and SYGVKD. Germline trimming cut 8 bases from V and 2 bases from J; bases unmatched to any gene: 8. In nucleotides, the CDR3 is TGTGCCATCGGAACAGGGGTTTCAAACTATGGCTACACCTTC. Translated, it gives CAIGTGVSNYGYTF.

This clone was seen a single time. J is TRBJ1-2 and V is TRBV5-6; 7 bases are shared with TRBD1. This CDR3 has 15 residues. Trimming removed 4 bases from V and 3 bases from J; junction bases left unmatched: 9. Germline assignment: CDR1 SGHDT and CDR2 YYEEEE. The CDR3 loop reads CASSRGDSTYYGYTF. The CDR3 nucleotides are TGTGCCAGCAGCAGGGGGGACAGTACTTACTATGGCTACACCTTC.

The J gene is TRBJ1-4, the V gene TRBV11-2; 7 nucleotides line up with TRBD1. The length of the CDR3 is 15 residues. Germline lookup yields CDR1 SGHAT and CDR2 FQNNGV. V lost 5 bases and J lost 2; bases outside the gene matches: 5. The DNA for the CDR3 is TGTGCCAGCAGCCCAGGACAGGTGACTAATGAAAAACTGTTTTTT. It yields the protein CASSPGQVTNEKLFF.

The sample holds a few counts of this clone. The DNA of the CDR3 is TGTGCCAGTAGTCCTCAAGGGACAGGGGATAATTCACCCCTCCACTTT. Translated, it gives CASSPQGTGDNSPLHF. V usage is TRBV19 and J usage is TRBJ1-6; 10 bases agree with TRBD1. V trimming: 5 bases; J trimming: 5 bases; junction bases outside the gene matches: 6. Germline assignment: CDR1 LNHDA and CDR2 SQIVND (reference sequence). The CDR3 is 16 residues long.

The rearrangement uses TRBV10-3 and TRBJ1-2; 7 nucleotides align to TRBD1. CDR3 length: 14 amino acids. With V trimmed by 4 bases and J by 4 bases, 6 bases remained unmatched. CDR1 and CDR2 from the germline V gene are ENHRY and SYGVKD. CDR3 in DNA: TGTGCCATCAGTGTTGGCAGGGACAGCTATGGCTACACCTTC. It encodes CAISVGRDSYGYTF.

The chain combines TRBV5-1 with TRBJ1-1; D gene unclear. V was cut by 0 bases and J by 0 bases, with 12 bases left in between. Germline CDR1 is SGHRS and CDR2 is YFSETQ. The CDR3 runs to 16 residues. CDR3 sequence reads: CASSLAFSSLNTEAFF. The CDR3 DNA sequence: TGCGCCAGCAGCTTGGCCTTCAGTTCTCTGAACACTGAAGCTTTCTTT.

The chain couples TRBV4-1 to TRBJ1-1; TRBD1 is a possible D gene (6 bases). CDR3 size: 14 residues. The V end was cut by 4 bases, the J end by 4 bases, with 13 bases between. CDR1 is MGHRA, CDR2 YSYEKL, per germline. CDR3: CASSPRGHLTEAFF. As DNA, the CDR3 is TGCGCCAGCAGCCCTAGGGGACATCTCACTGAAGCTTTCTTT.

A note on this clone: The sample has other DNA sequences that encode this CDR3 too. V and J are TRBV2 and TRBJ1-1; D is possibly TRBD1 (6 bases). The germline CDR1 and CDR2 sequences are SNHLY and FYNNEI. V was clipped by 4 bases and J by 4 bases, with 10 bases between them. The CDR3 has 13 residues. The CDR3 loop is CASSAQGGTEAFF. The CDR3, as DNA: TGTGCCAGCAGTGCTCAAGGGGGCACTGAAGCTTTCTTT.

CDR3 in amino acids: CASRQGPEQETQYF. As DNA, the CDR3 is TGTGCCAGCAGGCAGGGTCCTGAACAAGAGACCCAGTACTTC. The rearrangement links TRBV2 to TRBJ2-5, with a tentative D call TRBD1 (5 bases). CDR3 length: 14 amino acids. In germline, CDR1 is SNHLY, CDR2 FYNNEI. The V gene lost 6 bases and the J gene lost 2 bases, with 13 bases spanning the gap.

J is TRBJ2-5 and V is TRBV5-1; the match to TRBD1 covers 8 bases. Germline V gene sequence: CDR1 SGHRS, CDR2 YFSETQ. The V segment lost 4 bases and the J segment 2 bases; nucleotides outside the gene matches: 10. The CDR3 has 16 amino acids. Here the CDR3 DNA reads TGCGCCAGCAGCAAGCTCGGACAGGGAAGGCAAGAGACCCAGTACTTC. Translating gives CASSKLGQGRQETQYF.

The CDR3 bases are TGCAGTGCTAGTCGCCCCGGAGCCCCACAGGGTGGTGAAAAACTGTTTTTT. Its protein product is CSASRPGAPQGGEKLFF. This sequence joins TRBV20-1 and TRBJ1-4, with D perhaps matching TRBD1 (6 bases). V was cut by 3 bases and J by 7 bases, with 24 bases left in between. Germline V gives CDR1 DFQATT, CDR2 SNEGSKA (reference sequence). The CDR3 loop spans 17 amino acids.

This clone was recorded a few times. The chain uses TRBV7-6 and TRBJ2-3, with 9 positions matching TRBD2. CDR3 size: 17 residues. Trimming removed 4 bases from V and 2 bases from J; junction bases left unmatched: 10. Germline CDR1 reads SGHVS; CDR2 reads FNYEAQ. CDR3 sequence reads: CASSSSPGTSLTDTQYF. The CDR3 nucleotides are TGTGCCAGCAGCTCTAGCCCGGGGACTAGCCTCACAGATACGCAGTATTTT. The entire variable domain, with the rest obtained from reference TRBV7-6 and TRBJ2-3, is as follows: GAGVSQSPRYKVTKRGQDVALRCDPISGHVSLYWYRQALGQGPEFLTYFNYEAQQDKSGLPNDRFSAERPEGSISTLTIQRTEQRDSAMYRCASSSSPGTSLTDTQYFGPGTRLTVL.